This T cell receptor (beta chain) was found in a study of blood T cells in healthy people across ages. A second PCR, run for roughly 7 to 11 cycles, used a sample-barcoded 5' primer plus a J-beta primer mix. TCRdb used MiXCR to reprocess the 5' RACE reads, holding one entry per CDR3 protein. This table holds 550,000 to 750,000 distinct CDR3 sequences, over 20% found once. Overall study findings and caveats: Estimates drawn from one million T cells were deemed to understate diversity.

This clonotype was found a few times. Its matching antigen is unknown. Germline lookup yields CDR1 SGHRS and CDR2 YFSETQ. Deletions cut 4 bases from V and 2 bases from J, with 15 bases between. This CDR3 has 15 amino acids. Input material: blood. The V call is TRBV5-1, the J call TRBJ1-1, with D hard to call. The receptor's source is a man aged 70 or older in good health. The CDR3 loop is CASSSRGAFNTEAFF. CDR3 bases: TGCGCCAGCAGCAGTCGCGGAGCCTTTAACACTGAAGCTTTCTTT. Full variable domain (rest looked up from reference TRBV5-1 and TRBJ1-1): KAGVTQTPRYLIKTRGQQVTLSCSPISGHRSVSWYQQTPGQGLQFLFEYFSETQRNKGNFPGRFSGRQFSNSRSEMNVSTLELGDSALYLCASSSRGAFNTEAFFGQGTRLTVV.